This T cell receptor (beta chain) was captured in a study of blood T cells in healthy people across ages. Study-wide context: Every two T cells gave about one barcoded beta molecule via template switching.

Points on this clonotype: The antigen is not known.

The study's findings and limits: PBMCs left unsorted prevented a conclusive naive versus antigen-experienced comparison.

It was with a sample-barcoded 5' primer and a J-beta primer mix that a second PCR of roughly 7 to 12 cycles was run. TCRdb re-called the 5' RACE reads with MiXCR, one entry per CDR3 protein. The sample has around 1,000,000 distinct CDR3 sequences, around 25% seen once; the top ten hold approximately 0.75%. The CDR3 runs 14 residues. V was cut by 0 bases and J by 0 bases, with 4 bases left in between. The germline gives CDR1 SGDLS, CDR2 YYNGEE. The same sample was also studied in work on T cells of mothers and their children. That paper adds: Second-PCR amplification with M1S added sample barcodes and 2-4 random nucleotides.

Sequencing input: blood. This TCR derives from a girl aged 2 to 10 in good health. The chain combines TRBV9 with TRBJ2-1; D not resolved. The CDR3 DNA sequence: TGTGCCAGCAGCGTAGACCCCTCCTACAATGAGCAGTTCTTC. This translates into CASSVDPSYNEQFF.